This T cell receptor (beta chain) came from a study of shared clonotypes between healthy human individuals. Study at large: Donors consisted of two women and a few men between 18 and 49. Each donor's CD8 memory used one plate, CD8 naive two, each CD4 subset three. Study-level findings and limits: Sampling included only blood; tissue repertoires likely differ.

Data came from immunoSEQ multiplex PCR; TCRdb stores just in-frame clones and leaves some out. Here the sample spans about 2,500,000 clones, just over 90% being singletons. Between the trimmed V and J ends, which lost 4 bases and 12 bases, there was a span of 16 bases. This CDR3 has 13 residues. Germline V lookup: CDR1 SGHKS, CDR2 YYEKEE (reference sequence). On this clone: The antigen is not known.

The specimen sequenced was naive CD4+ T cells sorted from blood. Subset noted: CD45RA+ positively selected. V and J are TRBV5-5 and TRBJ1-4, with TRBD1 as a possible D gene (5 bases). This sequence was found in a man aged 18 to 29 in good health. The CDR3 bases are TGTGCCAGCAGCCCCGGGACCTCTCGGGAACTGTTTTTT. It codes for CASSPGTSRELFF.